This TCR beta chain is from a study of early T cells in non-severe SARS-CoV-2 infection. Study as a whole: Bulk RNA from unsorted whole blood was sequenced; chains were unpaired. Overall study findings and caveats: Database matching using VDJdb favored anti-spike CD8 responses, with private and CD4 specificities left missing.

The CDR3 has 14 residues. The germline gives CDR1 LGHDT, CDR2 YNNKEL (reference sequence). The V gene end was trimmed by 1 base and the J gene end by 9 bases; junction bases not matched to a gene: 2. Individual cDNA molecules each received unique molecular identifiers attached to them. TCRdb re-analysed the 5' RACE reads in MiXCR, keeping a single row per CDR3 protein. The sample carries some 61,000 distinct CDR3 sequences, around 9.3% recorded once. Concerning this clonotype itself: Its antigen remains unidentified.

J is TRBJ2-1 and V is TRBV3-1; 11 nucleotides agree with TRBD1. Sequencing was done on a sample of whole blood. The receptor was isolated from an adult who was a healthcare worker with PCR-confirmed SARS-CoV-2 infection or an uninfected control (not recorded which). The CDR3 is CASSQGTGGREQFF. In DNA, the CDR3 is TGTGCCAGCAGCCAAGGGACAGGGGGCCGTGAGCAGTTCTTC.